The entry below gives a single T cell receptor (beta chain) sequence along with its context. Germline-derived CDR1 and CDR2 are MNHEY and SVGAGI. The ends were cut back, 2 bases at V and 3 bases at J, with 7 bases in the middle. The CDR3 runs 13 residues. This record belongs to a study of blood T cell repertoires in COVID-19. Data came from immunoSEQ multiplex PCR; TCRdb stores just in-frame clones and leaves some out. Here the sample spans roughly 220,000 clones, 70% to 85% being singletons. The chain carries TRBV6-5 and TRBJ1-1; D is ambiguous. This receptor was obtained from a woman aged 40 to 50 who had recovered from COVID-19. The specimen was peripheral blood. The DNA of the CDR3 is TGTGCCAGCAGTTACGACTGGGACACTGAAGCTTTCTTT. As protein: CASSYDWDTEAFF.